Listed below are T cell receptor beta chains from one sample, sequenced in a study of metastatic and nonmetastatic thyroid tumors. MiXCR re-clonotyped the PCR reads for TCRdb. The sample has some 21,000 clones, 10% to 11% seen once. Material: blood. The receptor source for this set is a female donor with papillary thyroid cancer or a benign thyroid nodule (not recorded which). Some clones in this sample may be carry-over from other donors' samples. Each CDR3 is given with its conserved first and last residue. The D gene is left open where the match is weak. Clone size, where shown, is once, few, many, or a class for clones that have expanded.

j_gene: TRBJ2-3
abundance: many
d_gene: .
v_gene: TRBV12-3/TRBV12-4
CDR3aa: CASSARGGDTQYF
CDR3nt: TGTGCCAGCAGTGCCCGAGGGGGAGATACGCAGTATTTT

j_gene: TRBJ2-3
abundance: many
d_gene: TRBD1
v_gene: TRBV7-2
CDR3aa: CASSFRGQGDTQYF
CDR3nt: TGTGCCAGCAGCTTCAGGGGGCAAGGGGATACGCAGTATTTT

j_gene: TRBJ1-6
abundance: many
d_gene: .
v_gene: TRBV7-9
CDR3aa: CASSLGSYNSPLHF
CDR3nt: TGTGCCAGCAGCTTAGGCAGCTATAATTCACCCCTCCACTTT

j_gene: TRBJ2-3
abundance: .
d_gene: .
v_gene: TRBV25-1
CDR3aa: CAISELCVTQYF
CDR3nt: TGTGCCATCAGTGAATTATGTGTTACGCAGTATTTT

j_gene: TRBJ2-1
abundance: few
d_gene: .
v_gene: TRBV18
CDR3aa: CASSPSAGGQGGRALDEQFF
CDR3nt: TGTGCCAGCTCACCCTCCGCAGGGGGCCAAGGGGGGAGGGCCCTCGATGAGCAGTTCTTC

j_gene: TRBJ2-1
abundance: many
d_gene: TRBD2
v_gene: TRBV7-6
CDR3aa: CASSLGSLAGNEQFF
CDR3nt: TGTGCCAGCAGCTTAGGGAGCCTAGCGGGAAACGAGCAGTTCTTC

j_gene: TRBJ2-6
abundance: many
d_gene: .
v_gene: TRBV11-2
CDR3aa: CASSLYSGANVLTF
CDR3nt: TGTGCCAGCAGTCTCTACTCTGGGGCCAACGTCCTGACTTTC

j_gene: TRBJ2-6
abundance: .
d_gene: TRBD1
v_gene: TRBV28
CDR3aa: CASSPRGHGANVLTF
CDR3nt: TGTGCCAGCAGCCCAAGGGGGCATGGGGCCAACGTCCTGACTTTC

j_gene: TRBJ2-3
abundance: many
d_gene: .
v_gene: TRBV27
CDR3aa: CASIHRATDTQYF
CDR3nt: TGTGCCAGCATCCACCGGGCCACAGATACGCAGTATTTT

j_gene: TRBJ2-1
abundance: many
d_gene: .
v_gene: TRBV27
CDR3aa: CASSLSWTANNEQFF
CDR3nt: TGTGCCAGCAGTTTATCCTGGACAGCCAACAATGAGCAGTTCTTC

j_gene: TRBJ2-1
abundance: medium-sized
d_gene: .
v_gene: TRBV6-5
CDR3aa: CASSYDGSRYNEQFF
CDR3nt: TGTGCCAGCAGTTATGACGGGAGCAGGTACAATGAGCAGTTCTTC

j_gene: TRBJ1-6
abundance: medium-sized
d_gene: TRBD1
v_gene: TRBV6-1
CDR3aa: CASSGQGSYNSPLHF
CDR3nt: TGTGCCAGCAGTGGACAGGGCTCCTATAATTCACCCCTCCACTTT

j_gene: TRBJ1-3
abundance: many
d_gene: TRBD1
v_gene: TRBV4-1
CDR3aa: CASSQDRDSSGNTIYF
CDR3nt: TGCGCCAGCAGTCAAGACAGGGATTCTTCTGGAAACACCATATATTTT

j_gene: TRBJ2-7
abundance: .
d_gene: .
v_gene: TRBV20-1
CDR3aa: CSARQNRASSKDEQYF
CDR3nt: TGCAGTGCTAGACAAAATCGGGCTTCCTCGAAGGACGAGCAGTACTTC

j_gene: TRBJ1-5
abundance: .
d_gene: .
v_gene: TRBV6-1
CDR3aa: CASMTQGVGNQPQHF
CDR3nt: TGTGCCAGCATGACCCAGGGTGTGGGCAATCAGCCCCAGCATTTT

j_gene: TRBJ2-5
abundance: many
d_gene: .
v_gene: TRBV20-1
CDR3aa: CSARVGRVETQYF
CDR3nt: TGCAGTGCTAGAGTCGGCAGGGTCGAGACCCAGTACTTC

j_gene: TRBJ2-3
abundance: many
d_gene: TRBD2
v_gene: TRBV20-1
CDR3aa: CSALGLAGGKDTQYF
CDR3nt: TGCAGTGCCCTCGGACTAGCGGGAGGCAAGGATACGCAGTATTTT

j_gene: TRBJ2-7
abundance: .
d_gene: TRBD2
v_gene: TRBV6-5
CDR3aa: CASRGTSGFYEQYF
CDR3nt: TGTGCCAGTAGAGGGACTAGCGGTTTCTACGAGCAGTACTTC

j_gene: TRBJ2-3
abundance: .
d_gene: .
v_gene: TRBV7-3
CDR3aa: CASSLDVSAQPDTQYF
CDR3nt: TGTGCCAGCAGCTTAGACGTGAGTGCCCAACCAGATACGCAGTATTTT

j_gene: TRBJ2-7
abundance: many
d_gene: TRBD2
v_gene: TRBV20-1
CDR3aa: CSARRESSYEQYF
CDR3nt: TGCAGTGCTCGGCGGGAGAGCTCCTACGAGCAGTACTTC

j_gene: TRBJ1-6
abundance: many
d_gene: TRBD1
v_gene: TRBV2
CDR3aa: CANTGGSYNSPLHF
CDR3nt: TGTGCCAACACAGGGGGCTCCTATAATTCACCCCTCCACTTT

j_gene: TRBJ1-2
abundance: .
d_gene: .
v_gene: TRBV5-1
CDR3aa: CASSLPEPYYGYTF
CDR3nt: TGCGCCAGCAGCTTGCCGGAGCCCTACTATGGCTACACCTTC

j_gene: TRBJ2-2
abundance: once
d_gene: TRBD2
v_gene: TRBV19
CDR3aa: CASSKERWRGATGELFF
CDR3nt: TGTGCCAGTAGTAAAGAGCGTTGGCGGGGGGCTACCGGGGAGCTGTTTTTT

j_gene: TRBJ1-1
abundance: many
d_gene: .
v_gene: TRBV29-1
CDR3aa: CSAEGGGGGEAFF
CDR3nt: TGCAGCGCCGAGGGCGGGGGTGGGGGTGAAGCTTTCTTT

j_gene: TRBJ2-3
abundance: many
d_gene: .
v_gene: TRBV28
CDR3aa: CASSFSSGTDTQYF
CDR3nt: TGTGCCAGCAGTTTTTCCTCCGGCACAGATACGCAGTATTTT

j_gene: TRBJ1-1
abundance: .
d_gene: TRBD1
v_gene: TRBV4-3
CDR3aa: CASSQDTGVNTEAFF
CDR3nt: TGCGCCAGCAGCCAAGATACAGGGGTGAACACTGAAGCTTTCTTT

j_gene: TRBJ2-6
abundance: few
d_gene: .
v_gene: TRBV6-1
CDR3aa: CASIRWTVSSGANVLTF
CDR3nt: TGTGCCAGCATAAGGTGGACGGTGAGCTCTGGGGCCAACGTCCTTACTTTC

j_gene: TRBJ2-1
abundance: many
d_gene: .
v_gene: TRBV5-1
CDR3aa: CASSFNAYTPSYNEQFF
CDR3nt: TGCGCCAGCAGCTTTAATGCCTATACCCCTTCCTACAATGAGCAGTTCTTC

j_gene: TRBJ2-1
abundance: many
d_gene: .
v_gene: TRBV2
CDR3aa: CASRGPTRDEQFF
CDR3nt: TGTGCCAGCAGGGGACCGACTAGGGATGAGCAGTTCTTC

j_gene: TRBJ2-5
abundance: many
d_gene: TRBD1
v_gene: TRBV10-2
CDR3aa: CASSERGRGETQYF
CDR3nt: TGCGCCAGCAGTGAGAGGGGGCGAGGAGAGACCCAGTACTTC

j_gene: TRBJ2-7
abundance: .
d_gene: TRBD2
v_gene: TRBV9
CDR3aa: CSSSVVGTSAHEQYF
CDR3nt: TGTTCCAGCAGCGTGGTTGGGACTAGCGCGCACGAGCAGTACTTC

j_gene: TRBJ1-4
abundance: .
d_gene: .
v_gene: TRBV18
CDR3aa: CASSPPTTGVNEKLFF
CDR3nt: TGTGCCAGCTCACCACCGACAACAGGAGTTAATGAAAAACTGTTTTTT

j_gene: TRBJ2-7
abundance: many
d_gene: .
v_gene: TRBV30
CDR3aa: CAWSADFGQYF
CDR3nt: TGTGCCTGGAGTGCGGACTTTGGGCAGTACTTC

j_gene: TRBJ1-2
abundance: many
d_gene: .
v_gene: TRBV30
CDR3aa: CAWSVQGDYGYTF
CDR3nt: TGTGCCTGGAGTGTTCAGGGTGACTATGGCTACACCTTC

j_gene: TRBJ2-7
abundance: many
d_gene: .
v_gene: TRBV5-6
CDR3aa: CASSYSGTDTYEQYF
CDR3nt: TGTGCCAGCAGCTACTCCGGGACGGATACCTACGAGCAGTACTTC

j_gene: TRBJ1-1
abundance: many
d_gene: TRBD1
v_gene: TRBV19
CDR3aa: CATQTGVAEAFF
CDR3nt: TGTGCCACACAAACAGGGGTCGCTGAAGCTTTCTTT

j_gene: TRBJ2-1
abundance: many
d_gene: .
v_gene: TRBV11-2
CDR3aa: CASSQQISGNIEQFF
CDR3nt: TGTGCCAGCAGTCAGCAAATCTCCGGGAATATCGAGCAGTTCTTC

j_gene: TRBJ1-5
abundance: many
d_gene: .
v_gene: TRBV7-8
CDR3aa: CASSLHSGGQPQHF
CDR3nt: TGTGCCAGCAGCTTACATAGCGGGGGTCAGCCCCAGCATTTT

j_gene: TRBJ2-7
abundance: many
d_gene: TRBD1
v_gene: TRBV24-1
CDR3aa: CATSDSGTGTYEQYF
CDR3nt: TGTGCCACCAGTGATTCCGGGACAGGGACCTACGAGCAGTACTTC

j_gene: TRBJ1-1
abundance: many
d_gene: .
v_gene: TRBV7-9
CDR3aa: CASSFRDGVNTEAFF
CDR3nt: TGTGCCAGCAGCTTTAGGGACGGGGTGAACACTGAAGCTTTCTTT

j_gene: TRBJ2-2
abundance: few
d_gene: .
v_gene: TRBV6-5
CDR3aa: CASIMTLSPVELFF
CDR3nt: TGTGCCAGCATTATGACTCTGTCGCCCGTGGAGCTGTTTTTT

j_gene: TRBJ2-1
abundance: many
d_gene: .
v_gene: TRBV6-1
CDR3aa: CASRRARSYNEQFF
CDR3nt: TGTGCCAGCAGAAGGGCTAGGTCCTACAATGAGCAGTTCTTC

j_gene: TRBJ2-2
abundance: many
d_gene: TRBD1
v_gene: TRBV20-1
CDR3aa: CSAPDRVYTGELFF
CDR3nt: TGCAGTGCACCGGACAGGGTGTACACCGGGGAGCTGTTTTTT

j_gene: TRBJ1-5
abundance: many
d_gene: .
v_gene: TRBV19
CDR3aa: CASSIGGYGNQPQHF
CDR3nt: TGTGCCAGTAGTATAGGGGGTTATGGCAATCAGCCCCAGCATTTT

j_gene: TRBJ1-4
abundance: many
d_gene: TRBD1
v_gene: TRBV18
CDR3aa: CASSPPGQGNEKLFF
CDR3nt: TGTGCCAGCTCACCACCGGGACAGGGAAATGAAAAACTGTTTTTT

j_gene: TRBJ2-2
abundance: medium-sized
d_gene: TRBD2
v_gene: TRBV6-2/TRBV6-3
CDR3aa: CASTLFGTSGRTGELFF
CDR3nt: TGTGCCAGCACCCTTTTCGGGACTAGCGGGAGAACCGGGGAGCTGTTTTTT

j_gene: TRBJ2-7
abundance: medium-sized
d_gene: TRBD1
v_gene: TRBV6-1
CDR3aa: CASSRAGTGGLEQYF
CDR3nt: TGTGCCAGCAGTCGAGCCGGGACAGGGGGACTCGAGCAGTACTTC

j_gene: TRBJ2-1
abundance: many
d_gene: .
v_gene: TRBV10-1
CDR3aa: CASSPGGSYNEQFF
CDR3nt: TGCGCCAGCAGTCCCGGTGGGAGCTACAATGAGCAGTTCTTC

j_gene: TRBJ2-7
abundance: many
d_gene: TRBD1
v_gene: TRBV4-3
CDR3aa: CASSQDAGGPYEQYF
CDR3nt: TGCGCCAGCAGCCAAGATGCAGGGGGCCCCTACGAGCAGTACTTC

j_gene: TRBJ2-1
abundance: many
d_gene: .
v_gene: TRBV27
CDR3aa: CASSSRAPSYNEQFF
CDR3nt: TGTGCCAGCAGTTCCCGGGCCCCTTCCTACAATGAGCAGTTCTTC

j_gene: TRBJ2-5
abundance: many
d_gene: .
v_gene: TRBV16
CDR3aa: CASSMNQGWATQYF
CDR3nt: TGTGCCAGCAGCATGAACCAAGGCTGGGCGACCCAGTACTTC